Listed below are T cell receptor beta chains from one sample, sequenced in a study of blood T cells in healthy people across ages. MiXCR, run by TCRdb on the 5' RACE reads, gives a single entry per CDR3 protein. The sample lists 550,000 to 700,000 distinct CDR3 sequences, 27% occurring once. Sequences were obtained from blood. The receptors derive from a woman in her seventies in good health. Each CDR3 is given with its conserved first and last residue. The D gene is left open where the match is weak. The size of a clone is reported for some rows only, either as once, few or many, or as a class for expanded clones.

cdr3_aa cdr3_nt clone_size v_call d_call j_call
CATGLAGTDTQYF TGTGCCACTGGACTAGCGGGCACAGATACGCAGTATTTT few TRBV6-2/TRBV6-3 TRBD2 TRBJ2-3
CTSSNSPGGAYTQYF TGCACCAGCAGCAATAGCCCCGGGGGGGCTTATACGCAGTATTTT few TRBV4-3 TRBD2 TRBJ2-3
CASSIRASLAPSYEQYF TGTGCCAGCAGTATAAGGGCGAGTTTAGCGCCTTCCTACGAGCAGTACTTC NA TRBV7-2 NA TRBJ2-7
CASSSWTGTDYGYTF TGTGCCAGCAGTTCGTGGACAGGCACGGACTATGGCTACACCTTC few TRBV27 TRBD1 TRBJ1-2
CSVLGDRQTYNEQFF TGCAGCGTTCTGGGGGACAGACAAACTTACAATGAGCAGTTCTTC NA TRBV29-1 TRBD1 TRBJ2-1
CASSQTSGGEDTQYF TGCGCCAGCAGCCAGACTAGCGGGGGAGAGGATACGCAGTATTTT NA TRBV4-3 TRBD2 TRBJ2-3
CASSQRSGQDYNEQFF TGCGCCAGCAGCCAACGTTCGGGACAGGACTACAATGAGCAGTTCTTC NA TRBV5-1 TRBD1 TRBJ2-1
CSVEKGDRVYEQYF TGCAGCGTTGAAAAGGGGGACAGGGTCTACGAGCAGTACTTC NA TRBV29-1 TRBD1 TRBJ2-7
CATSRGGFSGGPKTGNNEQFF TGTGCCACCAGTAGAGGGGGGTTTAGCGGGGGGCCCAAAACAGGAAACAATGAGCAGTTCTTC few TRBV15 TRBD2 TRBJ2-1
CAWSIGQGVYGYTF TGTGCCTGGAGTATTGGACAGGGGGTATATGGCTACACCTTC few TRBV30 TRBD1 TRBJ1-2
CASSPGDRRQETQYF TGTGCCAGCAGTCCCGGGGACAGAAGACAAGAGACCCAGTACTTC NA TRBV7-9 TRBD1 TRBJ2-5
CASSPTSRWIDTQYF TGTGCCAGCAGCCCGACTAGCAGGTGGATAGATACGCAGTATTTT few TRBV7-2 TRBD2 TRBJ2-3
CASSYSIRGAAIGVNGYTF TGTGCCAGCAGTTACTCGATTCGTGGGGCCGCAATTGGGGTGAATGGCTACACCTTC NA TRBV6-5 NA TRBJ1-2
CASTDRGLNEQFF TGTGCCAGCACTGACAGGGGGCTCAATGAGCAGTTCTTC few TRBV11-1 TRBD1 TRBJ2-1
CASTWQGSSNEQFF TGTGCCAGCACATGGCAGGGGAGTTCAAATGAGCAGTTCTTC few TRBV6-1 NA TRBJ2-1
CASSYAQGATNEQFF TGTGCCAGCAGTTACGCGCAGGGGGCGACCAATGAGCAGTTCTTC few TRBV6-5 TRBD1 TRBJ2-1
CASSLARTGGVEELFF TGCGCCAGCAGCTTGGCCAGGACAGGGGGCGTGGAGGAGCTGTTTTTT few TRBV5-1 TRBD1 TRBJ2-2
CASRQTTNEKLFF TGTGCCAGCCGTCAAACAACTAATGAAAAACTGTTTTTT few TRBV12-3/TRBV12-4 NA TRBJ1-4
CASSPPGRGPGEQYF TGTGCCAGCTCACCACCAGGTAGGGGTCCGGGCGAGCAGTACTTC NA TRBV18 NA TRBJ2-7
CASSLPWTGVGSEAFF TGTGCCAGCAGCTTACCCTGGACAGGAGTTGGGTCTGAAGCTTTCTTT few TRBV7-8 TRBD1 TRBJ1-1
CSARARGNRNTEAFF TGCAGTGCTAGAGCGCGGGGGAACCGGAACACTGAAGCTTTCTTT NA TRBV20-1 NA TRBJ1-1
CASSDGGLNEKLFF TGTGCCAGCAGTGATGGGGGATTGAATGAAAAACTGTTTTTT NA TRBV2 NA TRBJ1-4
CASSQGPGAGAFF TGTGCCAGCAGCCAGGGCCCCGGGGCAGGAGCTTTCTTT NA TRBV3-1 NA TRBJ1-1
CASSQPGQKYSGANVLTF TGTGCCAGCAGCCAACCCGGACAGAAATACTCTGGGGCCAACGTCCTGACTTTC few TRBV4-2 NA TRBJ2-6
CASSLSGSSQPQHF TGTGCCAGCAGCTTGTCTGGGTCGAGTCAGCCCCAGCATTTT NA TRBV5-5 NA TRBJ1-5
CASSADRGQPQHF TGTGCCAGCAGCGCGGACAGGGGACAGCCCCAGCATTTT few TRBV7-8 TRBD1 TRBJ1-5
CASSPSRTNTGELFF TGTGCCAGCAGTCCCTCTAGGACCAACACCGGGGAGCTGTTTTTT few TRBV12-3/TRBV12-4 NA TRBJ2-2
CASSLEYPTYGYTF TGTGCCAGCAGCTTAGAGTATCCTACCTATGGCTACACCTTC NA TRBV7-9 NA TRBJ1-2
CACSLDVGAYNEQFF TGTGCCTGCAGCTTAGATGTGGGAGCCTACAATGAGCAGTTCTTC NA TRBV7-3 NA TRBJ2-1
CASSHVPDTQYF TGCGCCAGCAGCCACGTCCCAGATACGCAGTATTTT NA TRBV4-3 NA TRBJ2-3
CATSRAPPGQAGNEQFF TGTGCCACCAGCAGAGCCCCTCCGGGACAGGCGGGGAATGAGCAGTTCTTC few TRBV15 TRBD1 TRBJ2-1
CASRRTGSNIQYF TGTGCCAGCAGGAGGACAGGGTCAAACATTCAGTACTTC NA TRBV27 TRBD1 TRBJ2-4
CASSLALDTGAFF TGTGCCAGCAGTTTAGCCCTCGACACTGGAGCTTTCTTT NA TRBV7-2 NA TRBJ1-1
CASSFIESNTGELFF TGTGCCAGCAGTTTTATAGAATCGAACACCGGGGAGCTGTTTTTT NA TRBV27 NA TRBJ2-2
CASRKAGGERSTEAFF TGTGCCAGCAGGAAGGCAGGCGGGGAGAGAAGTACTGAAGCTTTCTTT few TRBV27 NA TRBJ1-1
CASSQAAGGQFEQYF TGTGCCAGCAGCCAAGCAGCGGGGGGGCAGTTCGAGCAGTACTTC NA TRBV4-2 TRBD2 TRBJ2-7
CASSGERRTTEAFF TGTGCCAGCAGCGGGGAGAGGAGGACTACTGAAGCTTTCTTT few TRBV6-6 NA TRBJ1-1
CSANPGTSTDTQYF TGCAGTGCTAATCCGGGGACTAGCACAGATACGCAGTATTTT few TRBV20-1 NA TRBJ2-3
CAGSKGTLTTNEKLFF TGTGCCGGTAGTAAAGGGACACTCACAACTAATGAAAAACTGTTTTTT few TRBV19 NA TRBJ1-4
CASSHRSGLAGGPESSKQYF TGTGCCAGCAGCCATCGAAGTGGACTAGCGGGAGGGCCAGAGTCGTCGAAGCAGTATTTT NA TRBV14 TRBD2 TRBJ2-3